This T cell receptor beta chain was documented in a study of response to subunit inactivated influenza vaccine. Study results and caveats: Few new T cells, the authors suggested, are recruited by each seasonal influenza vaccination.

CDR1 is SGHVS, CDR2 FQNEAQ, per germline. V was cut by 5 bases and J by 0 bases, with 19 bases left in between. The CDR3 is 18 amino acids. This clonotype was counted only a few times. As yet, its antigen is unknown. TCRdb reprocessed the RT-PCR reads with MiXCR, giving one entry per CDR3 protein. The sample lists more than 200,000 distinct CDR3 sequences; 9% to 15% were seen once. This TCR was recovered from a man between 50 and 59 years old who received an inactivated influenza vaccine. Sequencing was performed on non-naive T cells sorted from PBMCs, taken 14 days before vaccination. The J gene is TRBJ2-2, the V gene TRBV7-8; a possible D gene is TRBD2 (5 bases). CDR3 sequence reads: CASSPPWRTRANTGELFF. The CDR3 DNA reads TGTGCCAGCAGCCCACCCTGGAGGACTCGCGCGAACACCGGGGAGCTGTTTTTT.